This TCR beta chain was documented in a study of T cells in Graves' hyperthyroidism and ophthalmopathy. Findings and limits, study-wide: Most expanded thyroid clonotypes above 0.001 recurred in blood.

On this clonotype itself: The antigen remains undetermined.

The TCR beta CDR3 regions underwent amplification using RNA transcripts as the source. The TCR CDR3 first-round RT-PCR relied on the HTBI primer set. One entry per CDR3 protein, called by TCRdb with MiXCR from the multiplex PCR reads. The sample has 610,000 or so distinct CDR3 sequences; 35% to 55% are singletons. Stable Graves' hyperthyroidism denoted no ophthalmopathy progression over 18 months. Lactation, pregnancy, other autoimmune disease or uncontrolled infection led to exclusion of patients. The V end lost 3 bases, the J end lost 7 bases, and 19 bases lay between the germline ends. Germline loops: CDR1 SGHTA, CDR2 FQGNSA. The CDR3 is 15 amino acids.

This TCR was sampled from a woman between 18 and 29 years old with Graves' hyperthyroidism. The material sequenced was peripheral blood or thyroid tissue (not recorded which). The gene calls are TRBV7-2 and TRBJ2-7; no clear D gene. This CDR3 is CASSFGDSFYNEQYF. CDR3 bases: TGTGCCAGCAGCTTTGGAGACTCCTTTTACAATGAGCAGTACTTC.